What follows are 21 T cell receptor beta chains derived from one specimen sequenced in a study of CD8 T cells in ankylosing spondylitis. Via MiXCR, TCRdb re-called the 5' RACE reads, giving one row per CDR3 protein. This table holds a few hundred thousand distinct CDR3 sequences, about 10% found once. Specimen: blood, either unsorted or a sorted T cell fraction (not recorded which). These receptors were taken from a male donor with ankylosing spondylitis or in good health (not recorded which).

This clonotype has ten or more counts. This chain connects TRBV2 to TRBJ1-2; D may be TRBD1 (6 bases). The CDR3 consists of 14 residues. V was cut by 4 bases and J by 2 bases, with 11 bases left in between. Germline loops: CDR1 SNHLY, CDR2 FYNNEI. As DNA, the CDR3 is TGTGCCAGCAGTGGTGGGACACCAAACTATGGCTACACCTTC. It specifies CASSGGTPNYGYTF. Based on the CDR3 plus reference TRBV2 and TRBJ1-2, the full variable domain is EPEVTQTPSHQVTQMGQEVILRCVPISNHLYFYWYRQILGQKVEFLVSFYNNEISEKSEIFDDQFSVERPDGSNFTLKIRSTKLEDSAMYFCASSGGTPNYGYTFGSGTRLTVV.

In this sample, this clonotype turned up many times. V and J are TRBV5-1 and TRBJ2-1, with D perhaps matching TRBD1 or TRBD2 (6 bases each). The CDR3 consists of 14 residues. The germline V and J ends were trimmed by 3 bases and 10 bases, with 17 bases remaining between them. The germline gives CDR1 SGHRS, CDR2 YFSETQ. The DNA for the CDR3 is TGCGCCAGCAGCTCAGGACAGTTTGGAGGGGAGCAGTTCTTC. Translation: CASSSGQFGGEQFF. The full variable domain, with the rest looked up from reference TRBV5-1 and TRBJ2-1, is KAGVTQTPRYLIKTRGQQVTLSCSPISGHRSVSWYQQTPGQGLQFLFEYFSETQRNKGNFPGRFSGRQFSNSRSEMNVSTLELGDSALYLCASSSGQFGGEQFFGPGTRLTVL.

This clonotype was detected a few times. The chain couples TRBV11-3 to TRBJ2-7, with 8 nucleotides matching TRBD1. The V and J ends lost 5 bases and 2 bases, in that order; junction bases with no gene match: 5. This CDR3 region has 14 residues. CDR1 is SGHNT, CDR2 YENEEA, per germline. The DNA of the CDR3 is TGTGCCAGCAGCCCGGGACAGGCCCCCTACGAGCAGTACTTC. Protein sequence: CASSPGQAPYEQYF.

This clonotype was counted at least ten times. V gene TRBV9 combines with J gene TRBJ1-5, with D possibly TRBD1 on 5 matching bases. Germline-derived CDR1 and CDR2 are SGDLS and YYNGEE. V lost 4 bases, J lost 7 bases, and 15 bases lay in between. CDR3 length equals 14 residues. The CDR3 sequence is CASSPSGEGQPQHF. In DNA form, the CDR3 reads TGTGCCAGCAGCCCCTCGGGGGAAGGACAGCCCCAGCATTTT.

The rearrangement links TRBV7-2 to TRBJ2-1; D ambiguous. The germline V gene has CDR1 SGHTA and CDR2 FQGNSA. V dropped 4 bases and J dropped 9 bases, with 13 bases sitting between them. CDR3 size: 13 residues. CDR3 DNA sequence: TGTGCCAGCAGCTCCCTTAGTTCCGGTGAGCAGTTCTTC. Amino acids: CASSSLSSGEQFF. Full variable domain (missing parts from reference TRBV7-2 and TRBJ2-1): GAGVSQSPSNKVTEKGKDVELRCDPISGHTALYWYRQSLGQGLEFLIYFQGNSAPDKSGLPSDRFSAERTGGSVSTLTIQRTQQEDSAVYLCASSSLSSGEQFFGPGTRLTVL.

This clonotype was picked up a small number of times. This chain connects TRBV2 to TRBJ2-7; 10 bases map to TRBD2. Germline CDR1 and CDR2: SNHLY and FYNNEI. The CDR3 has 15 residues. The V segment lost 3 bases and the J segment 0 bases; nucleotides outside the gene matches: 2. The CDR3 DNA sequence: TGTGCCAGCAGTGATCCTAGCGGGGGCTCCTACGAGCAGTACTTC. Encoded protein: CASSDPSGGSYEQYF.

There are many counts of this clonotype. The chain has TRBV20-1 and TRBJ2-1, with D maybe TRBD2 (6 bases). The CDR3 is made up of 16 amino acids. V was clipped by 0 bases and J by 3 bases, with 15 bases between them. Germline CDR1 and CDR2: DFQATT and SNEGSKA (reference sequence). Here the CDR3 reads CSARDRGGTVYNEQFF. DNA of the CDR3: TGCAGTGCTAGAGATCGAGGCGGGACTGTCTACAATGAGCAGTTCTTC.

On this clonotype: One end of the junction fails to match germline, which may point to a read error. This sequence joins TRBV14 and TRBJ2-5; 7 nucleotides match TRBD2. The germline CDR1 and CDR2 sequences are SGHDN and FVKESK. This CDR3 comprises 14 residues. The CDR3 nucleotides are TGTGTCAGCAGCCACCCTAGCGGACAAGAGACCCAGTACTTC. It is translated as CVSSHPSGQETQYF.

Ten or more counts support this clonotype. The CDR3 sequence: CASSLAGTSGGTVSYNEQFF. In DNA, the CDR3 is TGCGCCAGCAGCTTGGCCGGGACTAGCGGGGGGACTGTTTCCTACAATGAGCAGTTCTTC. V is TRBV5-1 and J is TRBJ2-1; TRBD2 aligns across 15 bases. Looked up from germline, CDR1 is SGHRS and CDR2 is YFSETQ. This CDR3 spans 20 amino acids. The trim removed 0 bases at V and 1 base at J, leaving 8 bases unmatched.

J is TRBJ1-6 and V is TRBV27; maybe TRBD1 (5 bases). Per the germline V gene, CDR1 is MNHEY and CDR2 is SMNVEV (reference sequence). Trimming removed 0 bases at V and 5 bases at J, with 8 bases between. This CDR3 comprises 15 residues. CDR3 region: CASSLSWGDNSPLHF. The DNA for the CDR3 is TGTGCCAGCAGTTTATCGTGGGGGGATAATTCACCCCTCCACTTT.

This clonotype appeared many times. The CDR3 sequence is CAISRQGFTEAFF. CDR3 in DNA: TGTGCCATCAGCAGACAGGGGTTCACTGAAGCTTTCTTT. The genes are TRBV10-3 and TRBJ1-1; 8 bases are a match to TRBD1. Germline lookup yields CDR1 ENHRY and CDR2 SYGVKD. The CDR3 spans 13 residues. The V segment lost 6 bases and the J segment 4 bases; nucleotides outside the gene matches: 4.

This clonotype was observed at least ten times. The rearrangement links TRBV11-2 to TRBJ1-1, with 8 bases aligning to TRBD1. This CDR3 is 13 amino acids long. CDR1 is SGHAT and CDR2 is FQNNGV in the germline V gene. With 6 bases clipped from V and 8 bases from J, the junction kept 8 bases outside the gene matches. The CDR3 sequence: CASRKGTGLEAFF. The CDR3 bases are TGTGCCAGCAGAAAAGGGACAGGTTTAGAAGCTTTCTTT.

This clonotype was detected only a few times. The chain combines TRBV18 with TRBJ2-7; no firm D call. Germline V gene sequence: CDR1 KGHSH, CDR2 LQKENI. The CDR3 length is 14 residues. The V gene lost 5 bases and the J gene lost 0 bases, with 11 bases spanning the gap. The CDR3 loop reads CASSTSGSSYEQYF. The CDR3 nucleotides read TGTGCCAGCTCAACGTCCGGTAGCTCCTACGAGCAGTACTTC.

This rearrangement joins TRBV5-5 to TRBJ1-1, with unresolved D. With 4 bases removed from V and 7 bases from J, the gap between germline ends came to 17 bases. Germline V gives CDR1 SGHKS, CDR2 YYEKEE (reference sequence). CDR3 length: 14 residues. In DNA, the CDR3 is TGTGCCAGCAGCCCTGCGTCCCTAGCCGGTGAAGCTTTCTTT. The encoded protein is CASSPASLAGEAFF. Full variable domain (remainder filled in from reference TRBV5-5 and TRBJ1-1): DAGVTQSPTHLIKTRGQQVTLRCSPISGHKSVSWYQQVLGQGPQFIFQYYEKEERGRGNFPDRFSARQFPNYSSELNVNALLLGDSALYLCASSPASLAGEAFFGQGTRLTVV.

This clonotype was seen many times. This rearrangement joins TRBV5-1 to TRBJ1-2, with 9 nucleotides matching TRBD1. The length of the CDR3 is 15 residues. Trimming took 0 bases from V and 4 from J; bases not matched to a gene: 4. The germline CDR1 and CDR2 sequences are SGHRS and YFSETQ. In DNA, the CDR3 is TGCGCCAGCAGCTTGGAGGGGACAGGGAGCTATGGCTACACCTTC. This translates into CASSLEGTGSYGYTF.

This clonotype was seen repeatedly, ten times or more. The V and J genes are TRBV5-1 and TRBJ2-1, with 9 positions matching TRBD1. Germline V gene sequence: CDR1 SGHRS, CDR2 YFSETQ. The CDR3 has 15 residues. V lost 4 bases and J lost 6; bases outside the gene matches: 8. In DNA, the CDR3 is TGCGCCAGCAGCCCCTGGGACAGGGATGTCAATGAGCAGTTCTTC. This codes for CASSPWDRDVNEQFF.

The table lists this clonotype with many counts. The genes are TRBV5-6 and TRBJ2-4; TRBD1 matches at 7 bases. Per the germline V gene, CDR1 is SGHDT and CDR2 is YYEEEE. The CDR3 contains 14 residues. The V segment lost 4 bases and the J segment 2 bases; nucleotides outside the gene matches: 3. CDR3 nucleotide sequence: TGTGCCAGCAGCGGGGACAGCTCCAAAAACATTCAGTACTTC. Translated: CASSGDSSKNIQYF.

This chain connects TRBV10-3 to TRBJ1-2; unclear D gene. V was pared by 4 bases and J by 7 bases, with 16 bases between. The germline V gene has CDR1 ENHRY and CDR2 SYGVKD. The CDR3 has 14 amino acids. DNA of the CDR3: TGTGCCATCAGTGTGGCTGGCGGCGCAACTGGCTACACCTTC. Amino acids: CAISVAGGATGYTF.

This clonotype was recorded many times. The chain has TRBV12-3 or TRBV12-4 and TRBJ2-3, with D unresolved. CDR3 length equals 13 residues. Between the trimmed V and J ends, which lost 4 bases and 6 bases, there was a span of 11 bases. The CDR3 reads CASSSASADTQYF. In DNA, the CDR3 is TGTGCCAGCAGTTCCGCATCCGCTGATACGCAGTATTTT.

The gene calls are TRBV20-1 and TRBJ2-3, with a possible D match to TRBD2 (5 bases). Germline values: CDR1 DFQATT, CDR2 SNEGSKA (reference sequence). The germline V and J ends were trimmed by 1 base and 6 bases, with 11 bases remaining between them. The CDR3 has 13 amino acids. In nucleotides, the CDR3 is TGCAGTGCTAGAGCTTCTGAGGGTGATACGCAGTATTTT. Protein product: CSARASEGDTQYF.

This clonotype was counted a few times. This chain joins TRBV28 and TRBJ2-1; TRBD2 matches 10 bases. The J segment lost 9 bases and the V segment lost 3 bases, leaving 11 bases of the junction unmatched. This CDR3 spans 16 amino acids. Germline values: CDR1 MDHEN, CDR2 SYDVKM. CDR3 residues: CASSLSASGSPIEQFF. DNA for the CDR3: TGTGCCAGCAGTTTGTCGGCTAGCGGGAGTCCTATTGAGCAGTTCTTC.